Listed below are T cell receptor beta chains from one sample, sequenced in a study of OX40 agonist ivuxolimab in advanced cancers. Profiled with immunoSEQ multiplex PCR; TCRdb holds only in-frame clones, not every one. The sample includes under 60,000 clones, about 89% of them seen just once. The starting material was CD4+ or CD8+ T cells sorted from blood, obtained in a trial of the OX40 agonist ivuxolimab. These TCRs come from an adult with an advanced solid tumor such as melanoma, head and neck, liver or kidney cancer. Each CDR3 is given with its conserved first and last residue. A D gene is named only where the DNA matches it firmly. Some rows have no size entry. The others give once, few or many, or a class for an expanded clone.

size	J	V	D	CDR3	DNA
NA	TRBJ1-6	TRBV7-9	NA	CASSLGGRTYNSPLHF	TGTGCCAGCAGCTTAGGCGGGAGGACCTATAATTCACCCCTCCACTTT
few	TRBJ2-2	TRBV6-5	NA	CASSSMGITGELFF	TGTGCCAGCAGTTCCATGGGGATTACCGGGGAGCTGTTTTTT
NA	TRBJ2-7	TRBV5-1	TRBD1	CASLLGGRSYEQYF	TGCGCCAGCCTGCTAGGGGGCCGTTCCTACGAGCAGTACTTC
NA	TRBJ2-2	TRBV11-2	TRBD2	CASSLLASGVASTGELFF	TGTGCCAGCAGCTTACTTGCTAGCGGGGTCGCGAGCACCGGGGAGCTGTTTTTT
NA	TRBJ2-1	TRBV7-9	TRBD2	CASSFSGGHYNEQFF	TGTGCCAGCAGTTTCAGCGGGGGCCACTACAATGAGCAGTTCTTC
few	TRBJ1-5	TRBV27	TRBD1	CASSPRTGTQPQHF	TGTGCCAGCAGTCCTCGGACAGGGACGCAGCCCCAGCATTTT
NA	TRBJ1-5	TRBV27	NA	CASSLLYRDTNQPQHF	TGTGCCAGCAGCCTCTTATACCGGGACACAAATCAGCCCCAGCATTTT
NA	TRBJ2-3	TRBV6-5	TRBD2	CASSYSDRGGQDTQYF	TGTGCCAGCAGTTACTCGGATCGGGGGGGTCAAGATACGCAGTATTTT
NA	TRBJ2-7	TRBV7-9	TRBD1	CASSKQGAEQYF	TGTGCCAGCAGCAAACAGGGGGCCGAGCAGTACTTC
NA	TRBJ2-7	TRBV29-1	NA	CSGRTASYEQYF	TGCAGCGGACGGACAGCTTCCTACGAGCAGTACTTC
few	TRBJ1-5	TRBV19	NA	CASKDMGLVNQPQHF	TGTGCCAGTAAGGACATGGGGCTGGTCAATCAGCCCCAGCATTTT
NA	TRBJ1-3	TRBV27	NA	CASSLLPSGNTIYF	TGTGCCAGCAGTTTACTACCCTCTGGAAACACCATATATTTT
once	TRBJ2-7	TRBV4-2	NA	CASSQDLNSAELSYEQYF	TGTGCCAGCAGCCAAGACCTGAATAGCGCTGAACTCTCCTACGAGCAGTACTTC
NA	TRBJ1-1	TRBV21-1	NA	CASSKVTDTEAFF	TGTGCCAGCAGCAAAGTAACAGACACTGAAGCTTTCTTT
NA	TRBJ2-2	TRBV2	TRBD2	CAGGTSGRTGELFF	TGTGCCGGGGGGACTAGCGGGAGGACCGGGGAGCTGTTTTTT
NA	TRBJ1-1	TRBV11-2	NA	CASSTRGIGDTEAFF	TGTGCCAGCAGTACGAGGGGGATTGGGGACACTGAAGCTTTCTTT
NA	TRBJ2-1	TRBV7-2	NA	CASSFMTPNNEQFF	TGTGCCAGCAGCTTCATGACCCCGAACAATGAGCAGTTCTTC
NA	TRBJ2-5	TRBV7-9	NA	CASSAGGVLETQYF	TGTGCCAGCAGCGCCGGGGGAGTTCTAGAGACCCAGTACTTC
once	TRBJ2-2	TRBV29-1	NA	CRVPRAGALGEGELFF	TGCCGCGTTCCCAGGGCGGGGGCCCTAGGGGAGGGGGAGCTGTTTTTT
NA	TRBJ2-1	TRBV4-1	NA	CASSQVGDSYNEQFF	TGCGCCAGCAGCCAAGTGGGGGACTCCTACAATGAGCAGTTCTTC
NA	TRBJ2-7	TRBV27	TRBD1	CASKSAPTGGYEQYF	TGTGCCAGCAAATCGGCACCGACAGGGGGCTACGAGCAGTACTTC
NA	TRBJ2-1	TRBV9	NA	CASSVFALTMTYNEQFF	TGTGCCAGCAGCGTATTTGCGCTCACCATGACCTACAATGAGCAGTTCTTC
NA	TRBJ2-7	TRBV6-5	NA	CASSYFGTGRPYEQYF	TGTGCCAGCAGTTACTTTGGGACTGGACGTCCCTACGAGCAGTACTTC